Each of the 14 T cell receptor beta chains below was sequenced from the same sample in a study of T cell responses to AZD1222 COVID-19 vaccine. The assay was immunoSEQ multiplex PCR, and TCRdb's table has in-frame clones only and misses some. There are some 170,000 clones in the sample; around 90% occur only once, and 2.6% lies in the top ten. The input for sequencing was peripheral blood, taken on day 0 of AZD1222 vaccination. The receptors were gathered from an adult in good health.

This clone was detected once. The chain combines TRBV27 with TRBJ1-1; D gene ambiguous. Germline assignment: CDR1 MNHEY and CDR2 SMNVEV (reference sequence). Trimming pared 3 bases from V and 2 bases from J, leaving 10 bases between. The CDR3 length is 14 residues. CDR3 region: CASSLVEGNTEAFF. DNA for the CDR3: TGTGCCAGCAGTTTGGTGGAGGGAAACACTGAAGCTTTCTTT.

The rearrangement links TRBV5-1 to TRBJ1-1; D uncertain. Trimming cost V 2 bases and J 1 base, with 12 bases left between them. This CDR3 region has 15 residues. CDR1 and CDR2 (germline): SGHRS, YFSETQ. For the CDR3, the DNA is TGCGCCAGCAGCTTTAAGGCTATGGGGAACACTGAAGCTTTCTTT. Protein product: CASSFKAMGNTEAFF.

This clone was picked up one time. The chain carries TRBV5-1 and TRBJ2-2; D call uncertain. In germline, CDR1 is SGHRS, CDR2 YFSETQ. Trimming took off 0 bases at V and 1 base at J, with 13 bases between the two ends. This CDR3 contains 17 residues. The CDR3 here is CASSLEGSRWNTGELFF. The CDR3 DNA reads as TGCGCCAGCAGCTTGGAAGGATCCCGATGGAACACCGGGGAGCTGTTTTTT.

This chain uses TRBV5-4 with TRBJ2-2, with D possibly TRBD1 on 6 matching bases. V dropped 7 bases and J dropped 8 bases, with 15 bases sitting between them. Germline CDR1 and CDR2: SGHNT and YYREEE (reference sequence). The CDR3 covers 13 residues. CDR3 region: CASQGSEGGELFF. As DNA, the CDR3 is TGTGCCAGCCAGGGGAGTGAAGGGGGGGAGCTGTTTTTT.

The chain uses TRBV5-4 and TRBJ2-7, with 15 positions matching TRBD2. V trimming: 4 bases; J trimming: 2 bases; junction bases outside the gene matches: 10. This CDR3 spans 18 amino acids. CDR1 and CDR2 (germline): SGHNT, YYREEE (reference sequence). The CDR3 loop is CASSPPGTSGRTTYEQYF. The DNA for the CDR3 is TGTGCCAGCAGCCCCCCCGGGACTAGCGGGAGGACAACCTACGAGCAGTACTTC.

The chain links TRBV6-5 to TRBJ1-2, with D possibly being TRBD1 (5 bases). Germline V gene sequence: CDR1 MNHEY, CDR2 SVGAGI. Trimming took 5 bases from V and 8 from J, leaving 15 bases between them. The CDR3 length is 13 residues. In nucleotides, the CDR3 is TGTGCCAGCAGTCTAGGGACGGGCGGCGGCTACACCTTC. It codes for CASSLGTGGGYTF.

The chain uses TRBV5-1 and TRBJ1-1, with D hard to call. Trimming cost V 4 bases and J 4 bases, with 17 bases left between them. Germline-derived CDR1 and CDR2 are SGHRS and YFSETQ. The CDR3 has 15 residues. The CDR3 loop reads CASSNPRGMGTEAFF. The DNA of the CDR3 is TGCGCCAGCAGCAATCCTCGCGGGATGGGCACTGAAGCTTTCTTT.

This clone was recorded once. The V call is TRBV6-5, the J call TRBJ2-5; D gene unclear. The CDR3 spans 13 residues. Germline assignment: CDR1 MNHEY and CDR2 SVGAGI. V lost 0 bases and J 5 bases, leaving 7 bases between the germline ends. The CDR3 sequence: CASSYSLGETQYF. In DNA, the CDR3 is TGTGCCAGCAGTTACTCGTTGGGGGAGACCCAGTACTTC.

The V and J genes are TRBV6-5 and TRBJ1-1; no firm D call. With 2 bases removed from V and 1 base from J, the gap between germline ends came to 8 bases. The CDR3 loop spans 14 amino acids. From germline, CDR1 is MNHEY and CDR2 SVGAGI. Here the CDR3 DNA reads TGTGCCAGCAGTTACGGACGGAAGAACACTGAAGCTTTCTTT. Its translation: CASSYGRKNTEAFF.

The chain has TRBV5-5 and TRBJ2-3; TRBD2 aligns across 8 bases. Germline loops: CDR1 SGHKS, CDR2 YYEKEE (reference sequence). The CDR3 spans 17 residues. The V gene end was trimmed by 2 bases and the J gene end by 2 bases; junction bases not matched to a gene: 10. The CDR3, as DNA: TGTGCCAGCAGCTTCGAAGTGTCGGGAGGGTACACAGATACGCAGTATTTT. Residues: CASSFEVSGGYTDTQYF.

The chain links TRBV19 to TRBJ2-3, with 8 bases that match TRBD2. V lost 6 bases and J lost 3; bases outside the gene matches: 5. Germline-derived CDR1 and CDR2 are LNHDA and SQIVND (reference sequence). The CDR3 runs to 14 residues. This CDR3 reads CASRFAGGTDTQYF. The CDR3 DNA reads TGTGCCAGTAGATTCGCGGGAGGTACAGATACGCAGTATTTT. The whole variable domain, remainder taken from reference TRBV19 and TRBJ2-3, is DGGITQSPKYLFRKEGQNVTLSCEQNLNHDAMYWYRQDPGQGLRLIYYSQIVNDFQKGDIAEGYSVSREKKESFPLTVTSAQKNPTAFYLCASRFAGGTDTQYFGPGTRLTVL.

The chain combines TRBV15 with TRBJ1-2; D remains ambiguous. Deletions cut 0 bases from V and 0 bases from J, with 5 bases between. The CDR3 runs to 14 residues. In germline, CDR1 is LNHNV, CDR2 YYDKDF (reference sequence). The CDR3 DNA reads TGTGCCACCAGCAGAGACGCTACTAACTATGGCTACACCTTC. Protein sequence: CATSRDATNYGYTF.

The chain uses TRBV12-5 and TRBJ2-7; 14 bases match TRBD2. Germline V lookup: CDR1 LGHNT, CDR2 FRNRAP. V gave up 5 bases and J gave up 0 bases; unmatched junction bases: 6. The CDR3 is 17 amino acids. The CDR3 bases are TGTGCTAGTGGTCTGGGACTAGCGGGAGCTCACTCCTACGAGCAGTACTTC. Translation gives CASGLGLAGAHSYEQYF.

The chain links TRBV20-1 to TRBJ1-3; the match to TRBD1 covers 9 bases. The CDR3 extends over 17 amino acids. Germline CDR1 DFQATT, CDR2 SNEGSKA (reference sequence). V was clipped by 3 bases and J by 0 bases; unmatched bases: 9. CDR3 sequence reads: CSASGYTGGNSGNTIYF. The DNA of the CDR3 is TGCAGTGCTAGTGGGTACACAGGGGGCAACTCTGGAAACACCATATATTTT.